These T cell receptor beta chains were read from a single sample in a study of blood T cell repertoires in COVID-19. Sequenced by immunoSEQ multiplex PCR; TCRdb stores in-frame clones only, minus some. The sample shows 55,000 to 80,000 clones, 85% to 90% of them seen only once. Input material: peripheral blood. Source of these receptors: a woman in her sixties or seventies with acute or convalescent COVID-19. Both conserved end residues are part of each CDR3. The D gene is left open where the match is weak. Clone size appears in some rows only: once, few, many, or a class for an expanded clone.

CDR3aa,CDR3nt,len,j_gene,d_gene,abundance,v_gene
CASGDTDVNYGYTF,TGTGCCAGCGGGGACACGGACGTTAACTATGGCTACACCTTC,14,TRBJ1-2,NA,NA,TRBV9
CASSLAGTTNIQYF,TGTGCCAGCAGCTTGGCCGGCACTACAAACATTCAGTACTTC,14,TRBJ2-4,NA,NA,TRBV5-4
CAIKKSSGNTIYF,TGTGCCATCAAAAAGAGCTCTGGAAACACCATATATTTT,13,TRBJ1-3,NA,once,TRBV10-3
CASSTSGSRTDTQYF,TGTGCCAGTAGTACTAGCGGGTCCCGCACAGATACGCAGTATTTT,15,TRBJ2-3,TRBD2,NA,TRBV19
CASGKDRVVDEQFF,TGTGCTAGTGGTAAAGACAGGGTGGTCGATGAGCAGTTCTTC,14,TRBJ2-1,TRBD1,NA,TRBV12-5
CATSDYGTGTDTQYF,TGTGCCACCAGTGATTACGGTACGGGCACAGATACGCAGTATTTT,15,TRBJ2-3,NA,NA,TRBV24-1
CASSVKGAFGYTF,TGTGCCAGCAGTGTTAAGGGGGCGTTTGGCTACACCTTC,13,TRBJ1-2,TRBD1,NA,TRBV25-1
CASSFGTGNTEAFF,TGTGCCAGCAGCTTTGGGACAGGGAACACTGAAGCTTTCTTT,14,TRBJ1-1,TRBD1,NA,TRBV9
CASSLRTAYGNTIYF,TGTGCCAGCAGCCTCCGGACAGCCTATGGAAACACCATATATTTT,15,TRBJ1-3,NA,NA,TRBV5-6
CASSPETRLGETQYF,TGTGCCAGCTCACCAGAAACGAGACTAGGGGAGACCCAGTACTTC,15,TRBJ2-5,NA,NA,TRBV18
CASGLGTLAIGDNEQFF,TGTGCTAGTGGTTTGGGGACGTTAGCGATCGGAGACAATGAGCAGTTCTTC,17,TRBJ2-1,NA,NA,TRBV12-5
CAIRGQEGLDTQYF,TGTGCCATCAGGGGACAGGAAGGTTTAGATACGCAGTATTTT,14,TRBJ2-3,TRBD1,NA,TRBV10-3
CASSDLQQPLADTQYF,TGCGCCAGCAGTGACCTCCAACAGCCCCTGGCAGATACGCAGTATTTT,16,TRBJ2-3,NA,NA,TRBV10-1
CASSLEDSTNYGYTF,TGTGCCAGTAGCCTCGAGGACAGCACTAACTATGGCTACACCTTC,15,TRBJ1-2,NA,once,TRBV19
CSVVSGYNEQFF,TGCAGCGTTGTTAGCGGCTACAATGAGCAGTTCTTC,12,TRBJ2-1,NA,NA,TRBV29-1
CASSLEAGGADTQYF,TGCGCCAGCAGCTTGGAGGCAGGGGGTGCAGATACGCAGTATTTT,15,TRBJ2-3,TRBD1,NA,TRBV5-1
CASSEWRGLDTGELFF,TGTGCCAGCAGTGAATGGAGGGGGCTTGACACCGGGGAGCTGTTTTTT,16,TRBJ2-2,NA,NA,TRBV25-1
CASSLTSGSSTDTQYF,TGTGCCAGCAGCTTGACTAGCGGGTCTAGCACAGATACGCAGTATTTT,16,TRBJ2-3,TRBD2,NA,TRBV9
CASSYSILKGWFGQPQHF,TGTGCCAGCAGTTACTCGATTCTTAAGGGGTGGTTCGGGCAGCCCCAGCATTTT,18,TRBJ1-5,NA,NA,TRBV6-2/TRBV6-3
CASSPQGGQETQYF,TGTGCCAGCAGCCCTCAGGGAGGACAAGAGACCCAGTACTTC,14,TRBJ2-5,NA,once,TRBV7-2
CASRTGGTNTEAFF,TGTGCCAGCAGGACAGGGGGGACCAACACTGAAGCTTTCTTT,14,TRBJ1-1,TRBD1,NA,TRBV6-5
CASSVYRVETQYF,TGTGCCAGCAGTGTATACAGGGTTGAGACCCAGTACTTC,13,TRBJ2-5,NA,NA,TRBV2
CASSYEPGTEETQYF,TGTGCCAGCAGTTACGAACCCGGGACAGAAGAGACCCAGTACTTC,15,TRBJ2-5,TRBD1,NA,TRBV6-5
CASSRIGSAGGGYTF,TGTGCCAGCAGCCGGATCGGGTCTGCCGGGGGGGGCTACACCTTC,15,TRBJ1-2,NA,once,TRBV5-4
CATSSGQGNQPQHF,TGTGCCACCAGTTCGGGACAGGGGAATCAGCCCCAGCATTTT,14,TRBJ1-5,TRBD1,NA,TRBV24-1